A selection of T cell receptor beta chains follows, all from one sample in a study of blood T cell repertoires in COVID-19. Sequenced by immunoSEQ multiplex PCR; TCRdb stores in-frame clones only, minus some. The data contain some 220,000 clones, about 79% of them seen just once; the ten biggest clones take up about 1.3%. Sequencing was performed on PBMCs or T cells enriched from blood (not recorded which). The receptors derive from a middle-aged woman with acute COVID-19. CDR3s include the opening cysteine and the closing phenylalanine or tryptophan. Fields, in order: V gene, clone size, D gene, J gene, CDR3 protein, CDR3 DNA. D genes are given only for firm matches. Some rows mark clone size as missing; the rest say once, few, many or name a class of expanded clone.

V gene: TRBV7-8
clone size: .
D gene: .
J gene: TRBJ1-2
CDR3 protein: CASSLGEAGGYTF
CDR3 DNA: TGTGCCAGCAGCTTGGGGGAGGCGGGCGGCTACACCTTC

V gene: TRBV11-1
clone size: .
D gene: TRBD2
J gene: TRBJ2-5
CDR3 protein: CASSLSGGNLQETQYF
CDR3 DNA: TGTGCCAGCAGCTTAAGCGGGGGGAATCTACAAGAGACCCAGTACTTC

V gene: TRBV5-1
clone size: .
D gene: .
J gene: TRBJ1-6
CDR3 protein: CASSSGGGSYNSPLHF
CDR3 DNA: TGCGCCAGCAGCTCGGGCGGAGGGTCCTATAATTCACCCCTCCACTTT

V gene: TRBV19
clone size: few
D gene: TRBD1
J gene: TRBJ1-6
CDR3 protein: CASRLGQEGRTPLHF
CDR3 DNA: TGTGCCAGTAGGCTGGGACAGGAAGGCCGGACACCCCTCCACTTT

V gene: TRBV6-1
clone size: few
D gene: .
J gene: TRBJ1-2
CDR3 protein: CASSEAYRASGYGYTF
CDR3 DNA: TGTGCCAGCAGTGAAGCTTACAGGGCGTCAGGGTATGGCTACACCTTC

V gene: TRBV5-1
clone size: .
D gene: TRBD2
J gene: TRBJ2-1
CDR3 protein: CASSPSGRMREQFF
CDR3 DNA: TGCGCCAGCAGCCCTAGCGGGAGGATGCGTGAGCAGTTCTTC

V gene: TRBV27
clone size: .
D gene: .
J gene: TRBJ2-1
CDR3 protein: CASSLWFSVKDYNEQFF
CDR3 DNA: TGTGCCAGCAGTTTATGGTTTAGCGTGAAAGACTACAATGAGCAGTTCTTC

V gene: TRBV19
clone size: .
D gene: TRBD2
J gene: TRBJ2-1
CDR3 protein: CASTSGGRSYNEQFF
CDR3 DNA: TGTGCCAGTACCTCTGGCGGGAGGTCCTACAATGAGCAGTTCTTC

V gene: TRBV18
clone size: once
D gene: TRBD2
J gene: TRBJ2-7
CDR3 protein: CASSPRELAGGPEQYF
CDR3 DNA: TGTGCCAGCTCACCACGCGAACTAGCGGGAGGGCCCGAGCAGTACTTC

V gene: TRBV28
clone size: .
D gene: .
J gene: TRBJ2-2
CDR3 protein: CASSFSSTRRTGELFF
CDR3 DNA: TGTGCCAGCAGTTTCTCGTCGACTCGGCGGACCGGGGAGCTGTTTTTT

V gene: TRBV12-1
clone size: .
D gene: .
J gene: TRBJ1-2
CDR3 protein: CASSFDLRVSGYTF
CDR3 DNA: TGTGCCAGCAGCTTTGACCTCAGGGTAAGTGGCTACACCTTC

V gene: TRBV4-2
clone size: .
D gene: .
J gene: TRBJ2-7
CDR3 protein: CASSQSTRDSYEQYF
CDR3 DNA: TGTGCCAGCAGCCAATCGACCAGGGACTCCTACGAGCAGTACTTC

V gene: TRBV7-6
clone size: .
D gene: .
J gene: TRBJ2-7
CDR3 protein: CASSLVSPARLPHYEQYF
CDR3 DNA: TGTGCCAGCAGCCTCGTCAGCCCGGCTAGGCTTCCCCACTACGAGCAGTACTTC

V gene: TRBV19
clone size: .
D gene: .
J gene: TRBJ1-5
CDR3 protein: CASREGLMANQPQHF
CDR3 DNA: TGTGCCAGTAGGGAGGGACTCATGGCCAATCAGCCCCAGCATTTT

V gene: TRBV20-1
clone size: .
D gene: TRBD1
J gene: TRBJ2-5
CDR3 protein: CSASSPQTGVVETQYF
CDR3 DNA: TGCAGTGCTAGTTCCCCCCAGACAGGGGTGGTGGAGACCCAGTACTTC

V gene: TRBV25-1
clone size: .
D gene: TRBD2
J gene: TRBJ2-1
CDR3 protein: CASSEGLAYNEQFF
CDR3 DNA: TGTGCCAGCAGTGAGGGACTAGCCTACAATGAGCAGTTCTTC

V gene: TRBV12-5
clone size: .
D gene: TRBD2
J gene: TRBJ2-1
CDR3 protein: CASATSWTSGVRGEQFF
CDR3 DNA: TGTGCTAGTGCTACCTCGTGGACTAGCGGGGTACGGGGTGAGCAGTTCTTC

V gene: TRBV9
clone size: .
D gene: TRBD1
J gene: TRBJ2-5
CDR3 protein: CASSSHGTGQETQYF
CDR3 DNA: TGTGCCAGCAGCTCCCACGGGACAGGGCAAGAGACCCAGTACTTC

V gene: TRBV18
clone size: .
D gene: TRBD1
J gene: TRBJ1-2
CDR3 protein: CASSPRDSPYGYTF
CDR3 DNA: TGTGCCAGCTCACCGAGGGACAGCCCCTATGGCTACACCTTC

V gene: TRBV7-2
clone size: .
D gene: .
J gene: TRBJ1-1
CDR3 protein: CASSVHKEAFF
CDR3 DNA: TGTGCCAGCAGCGTGCACAAAGAAGCTTTCTTT

V gene: TRBV11-3
clone size: once
D gene: .
J gene: TRBJ1-1
CDR3 protein: CASKVLVRPGVGWMNTEAFF
CDR3 DNA: TGTGCCAGCAAAGTGCTAGTCAGGCCCGGGGTGGGGTGGATGAACACTGAAGCTTTCTTT

V gene: TRBV6-1
clone size: .
D gene: .
J gene: TRBJ1-6
CDR3 protein: CASSEAPLDNSPLHF
CDR3 DNA: TGTGCCAGCAGTGAAGCCCCTTTAGATAATTCACCCCTCCACTTT

V gene: TRBV5-1
clone size: once
D gene: .
J gene: TRBJ2-3
CDR3 protein: CASSGVGSDTQYF
CDR3 DNA: TGCGCCAGCAGCGGAGTAGGTTCCGATACGCAGTATTTT

V gene: TRBV11-3
clone size: .
D gene: TRBD1
J gene: TRBJ2-1
CDR3 protein: CASSLRGQGFNEQFF
CDR3 DNA: TGTGCCAGCAGCCTTAGGGGACAGGGGTTCAATGAGCAGTTCTTC

V gene: TRBV4-2
clone size: .
D gene: TRBD2
J gene: TRBJ2-3
CDR3 protein: CASSRAGGVGDTQYF
CDR3 DNA: TGTGCCAGCAGCCGTGCGGGGGGGGTGGGAGATACGCAGTATTTT

V gene: TRBV11-2
clone size: .
D gene: TRBD2
J gene: TRBJ2-1
CDR3 protein: CASSLTLRDYYNEQFF
CDR3 DNA: TGTGCCAGCAGCTTAACCCTCCGGGACTACTACAATGAGCAGTTCTTC

V gene: TRBV28
clone size: .
D gene: TRBD2
J gene: TRBJ2-7
CDR3 protein: CASSPPGGVSYEQYF
CDR3 DNA: TGTGCCAGCAGCCCACCTGGGGGGGTCTCCTACGAGCAGTACTTC

V gene: TRBV12-3/TRBV12-4
clone size: few
D gene: .
J gene: TRBJ1-2
CDR3 protein: CASSPGQYGYTF
CDR3 DNA: TGTGCCAGCAGTCCTGGCCAATATGGCTACACCTTC

V gene: TRBV5-1
clone size: .
D gene: TRBD2
J gene: TRBJ2-7
CDR3 protein: CASSLRRGAYEQYF
CDR3 DNA: TGCGCCAGCAGCTTGCGGCGGGGGGCCTACGAGCAGTACTTC

V gene: TRBV7-2
clone size: .
D gene: TRBD1
J gene: TRBJ1-2
CDR3 protein: CASSLVAGGQSYGYTF
CDR3 DNA: TGTGCCAGCAGCTTAGTTGCGGGGGGACAGAGCTATGGCTACACCTTC

V gene: TRBV10-3
clone size: .
D gene: .
J gene: TRBJ2-1
CDR3 protein: CAITAEASSYNEQFF
CDR3 DNA: TGTGCCATCACTGCAGAAGCTAGCTCCTACAATGAGCAGTTCTTC

V gene: TRBV5-5
clone size: .
D gene: .
J gene: TRBJ2-7
CDR3 protein: CASSWGTVRVAYEQYF
CDR3 DNA: TGTGCCAGCAGCTGGGGGACTGTTCGGGTCGCCTACGAGCAGTACTTC

V gene: TRBV2
clone size: .
D gene: .
J gene: TRBJ2-7
CDR3 protein: CASSERMGFSYEQYF
CDR3 DNA: TGTGCCAGCAGTGAAAGGATGGGCTTCTCCTACGAGCAGTACTTC

V gene: TRBV4-1
clone size: .
D gene: TRBD2
J gene: TRBJ2-1
CDR3 protein: CASSPSGTSYNEQFF
CDR3 DNA: TGCGCCAGCAGCCCCAGCGGGACGTCCTACAATGAGCAGTTCTTC

V gene: TRBV30
clone size: .
D gene: .
J gene: TRBJ1-1
CDR3 protein: CAWSGGPLNTEAFF
CDR3 DNA: TGTGCCTGGAGTGGAGGGCCCCTGAACACTGAAGCTTTCTTT

V gene: TRBV28
clone size: few
D gene: .
J gene: TRBJ1-1
CDR3 protein: CASSPTGFTEAFF
CDR3 DNA: TGTGCCAGCAGTCCCACAGGGTTCACTGAAGCTTTCTTT

V gene: TRBV18
clone size: .
D gene: TRBD1
J gene: TRBJ1-2
CDR3 protein: CASSPGQVSFNYGYTF
CDR3 DNA: TGTGCCAGCTCACCAGGACAGGTCTCCTTTAACTATGGCTACACCTTC

V gene: TRBV7-8
clone size: .
D gene: .
J gene: TRBJ2-1
CDR3 protein: CASSSFFGGHGINEQFF
CDR3 DNA: TGTGCCAGCAGCTCCTTTTTTGGGGGACACGGCATCAATGAGCAGTTCTTC

V gene: TRBV7-2
clone size: .
D gene: TRBD1
J gene: TRBJ1-6
CDR3 protein: CASSSAPGQGSPLHF
CDR3 DNA: TGTGCCAGCAGCTCCGCCCCGGGACAGGGCTCACCCCTCCACTTT

V gene: TRBV27
clone size: .
D gene: .
J gene: TRBJ2-7
CDR3 protein: CASSPPLGVAATYEQYF
CDR3 DNA: TGTGCCAGCAGTCCGCCCCTCGGGGTAGCGGCGACCTACGAGCAGTACTTC

V gene: TRBV4-1
clone size: .
D gene: TRBD1
J gene: TRBJ2-1
CDR3 protein: CASSQGTGSPYNEQFF
CDR3 DNA: TGCGCCAGCAGCCAAGGGACAGGCAGCCCCTACAATGAGCAGTTCTTC

V gene: TRBV18
clone size: .
D gene: .
J gene: TRBJ1-2
CDR3 protein: CASSPLSQDYGYTF
CDR3 DNA: TGTGCCAGCTCACCATTGTCACAGGACTATGGCTACACCTTC

V gene: TRBV6-5
clone size: .
D gene: .
J gene: TRBJ1-2
CDR3 protein: CASSYLAANYGYTF
CDR3 DNA: TGTGCCAGCAGTTACCTGGCAGCTAACTATGGCTACACCTTC

V gene: TRBV19
clone size: few
D gene: .
J gene: TRBJ1-1
CDR3 protein: CASTQDSPTEAFF
CDR3 DNA: TGTGCCAGTACCCAAGACAGCCCCACTGAAGCTTTCTTT

V gene: TRBV5-1
clone size: .
D gene: TRBD2
J gene: TRBJ2-2
CDR3 protein: CASSLGTSAGELFF
CDR3 DNA: TGCGCCAGCAGCTTGGGGACTAGCGCCGGGGAGCTGTTTTTT

V gene: TRBV21-1
clone size: .
D gene: .
J gene: TRBJ1-4
CDR3 protein: CASSKVMGDATNEKLFF
CDR3 DNA: TGTGCCAGCAGCAAGGTGATGGGAGACGCAACTAATGAAAAACTGTTTTTT